The T cell receptor (beta chain) under discussion was sequenced for a study of blood T cell repertoires in COVID-19. Study-wide background: The samples span acute and convalescent COVID-19 from the United States, Italy and Spain. Sources were T cells, B-cell-depleted T cells, or PBMCs; the material itself was cDNA or gDNA.

In the original workflow: Quantification of nucleated cells was approximated via reference gene primer amplification. Using immunoSEQ multiplex PCR, the repertoire was profiled, and TCRdb retains in-frame clones only, with some absent. That table gives V, J and clone size, and the DNA gave D and trimming. The sample carries over 80,000 clones, around 80% recorded once. V dropped 2 bases and J dropped 2; count of bases not matched to a gene: 6. This CDR3 is 16 amino acids long. Germline CDR1 LGHDT, CDR2 YNNKEL (reference sequence). The sample consisted of peripheral blood. V and J are TRBV3-1 (or the pseudogene TRBV3-2) and TRBJ2-1; 7 nucleotides align to TRBD2. The sequence derives from a woman in her sixties or seventies with acute or convalescent COVID-19. CDR3 region: CASSQRERGPYNEQFF. The CDR3 coding sequence is TGTGCCAGCAGCCAACGGGAGCGGGGCCCCTACAATGAGCAGTTCTTC.